Included here is one TCR beta chain sequence, with context. This clonotype was seen ten or more times. Its binding antigen is unknown. The sample holds no much larger clone one base away, and base qualities are not on file. This entry is derived from a study of identical twins (dated by TCRdb to 2016 to 2017). Background on the whole study: TCR alpha and beta repertoires from monozygotic twins, unrelated adults of various ages and cord blood were deep-sequenced to test whether fetal clonotypes persist. To rule out contamination, replicate twin experiments were performed at different times with different library preparation protocols. Broad study findings and their caveats: In beta out-of-frame sequences, excess twin sharing was weaker, because having fewer shared sequences lowered the signal-to-noise ratio. Out-of-frame TCR alpha sharing in monozygotic twins was systematically underestimated by recombination models, whereas sharing between unrelated individuals was in agreement with the recombination models. Fewer insertions were carried by abundant cord blood beta clonotypes; a weaker similar trend was observed in young adult naive repertoires, while no such trend was observed in memory repertoires. Zero-insertion analyses could be partly confounded by invariant T cells such as MAIT and iNKT, although diverse VJ usage argued against such confounding for most clonotypes. Conclusions relied on cross-sectional statistical analysis, since the same donors could not be followed over many years. Out-of-frame TCR alpha sequences shared between twins showed an excess of low generation-probability sequences compared with coincidental sharing between unrelated individuals.

Library preparation employed 5' RACE. Sequencing was carried out with an Illumina HiSeq 2000. Template switching added a universal primer binding site, and the final cDNA carried a unique molecular identifier that allowed TCR cDNA molecules to be counted accurately. First-strand cDNA for TCR alpha and beta chains was synthesized from specific primers in the conserved constant-segment region. To control for contamination, every cDNA library carried two barcodes: a SMART-Mk sample barcode plus Illumina barcodes. TruSeq adapter sequences and Illumina sample barcodes were added in two successive PCR steps. The Illumina HiSeq platform was used with custom primers to sequence TCR alpha and beta cDNA libraries. In the paper's pipeline: Raw reads were processed with MiGEC to extract unique molecular identifiers, and MiXCR was used to determine CDR3 positions. Recombination models were inferred per individual with the repgenHMM and IGoR tools using an EM algorithm. The analysis of shared clonotypes was done with the tcR package in R, with sharing normalized by the product of cloneset sizes. To study raw recombination without the effects of thymic and clonal selection, out-of-frame nonproductive sequences were analyzed. TCRdb reworked the public reads: Q25 trimming with fastp, MiXCR clone assembly, productive beta chains retained. Here each entry gathers all rows of one CDR3 protein and keeps the most common genes and DNA. The authors' filters were not applied to this entry. In all, the sample holds 400,000 to 550,000 distinct CDR3 sequences, and around 15% of those were seen once. Approximately 1% of the sample comes from the top ten.

Deletion took 5 bases off V and 5 bases off J, with a span of 21 bases between the germline ends. Taken from cysteine to phenylalanine, the CDR3 has 16 residues. Just CDR3 DNA is preserved here, 48 bases in frame from base 1. Every donor in the study was a healthy Caucasian. The twin cohort consisted of three pairs of female monozygotic twins, all aged roughly 18 to 30 years. Positive isolation kits from Invitrogen were used to isolate CD4+ and CD8+ T cell populations. The same data also went into a second study, on yellow fever vaccine responses in identical twins. The second study, in turn, reports: The authors reported that the T cell response to vaccination in identical twins appeared partly convergent and partly personalized. Focusing on identical twins, the study followed the T cell clones that responded to the vaccine, and did so with precision.

The sequence derives from a woman younger than 35 in good health. The sequenced sample consisted of CD4+ T cells sorted from blood. The rearranged segments are TRBV12-3 or TRBV12-4 and TRBJ1-2; the D gene is perhaps TRBD1, on 5 matching bases. The DNA reads TGTGCCAGCAGTCCAGGGTTGAATATAGACCATTATGGCTACACCTTC. It specifies CASSPGLNIDHYGYTF.